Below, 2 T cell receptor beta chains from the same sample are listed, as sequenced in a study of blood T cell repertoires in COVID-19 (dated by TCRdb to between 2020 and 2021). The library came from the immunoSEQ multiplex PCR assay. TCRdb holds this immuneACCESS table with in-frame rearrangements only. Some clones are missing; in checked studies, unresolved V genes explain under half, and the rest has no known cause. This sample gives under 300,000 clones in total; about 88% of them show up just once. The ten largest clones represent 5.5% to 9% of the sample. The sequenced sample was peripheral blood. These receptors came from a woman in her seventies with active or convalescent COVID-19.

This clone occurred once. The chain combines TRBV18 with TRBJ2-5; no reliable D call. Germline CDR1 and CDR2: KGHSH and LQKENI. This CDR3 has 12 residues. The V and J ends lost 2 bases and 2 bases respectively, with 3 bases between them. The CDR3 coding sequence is TGTGCCAGCTCACCAACACAAGAGACCCAGTACTTC. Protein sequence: CASSPTQETQYF.

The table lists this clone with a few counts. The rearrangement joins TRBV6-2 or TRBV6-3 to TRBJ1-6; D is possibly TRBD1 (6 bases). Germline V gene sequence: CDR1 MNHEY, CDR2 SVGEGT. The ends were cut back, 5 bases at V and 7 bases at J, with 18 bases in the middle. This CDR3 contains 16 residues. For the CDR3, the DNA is TGTGCCAGCAGTCCCAGTGGGGGGGGGCCCAATTCACCCCTCCACTTT. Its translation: CASSPSGGGPNSPLHF.